The entry below gives a single TCR beta chain sequence along with its context. This entry belongs to a study of blood T cell repertoires in COVID-19. Trimming left V 1 base short and J 7 bases short, with 11 bases between. Germline loops: CDR1 SEHNR, CDR2 FQNEAQ (reference sequence). This CDR3 comprises 14 residues. The repertoire was sequenced with immunoSEQ multiplex PCR; TCRdb's copy has only in-frame clones and lacks some. Counted here are 15,000 to 20,000 clones, about four fifths occurring once; the ten biggest clones make up roughly a quarter. The receptor comes from a woman in her 70s with active COVID-19. Source material: peripheral blood. The V call is TRBV7-9, the J call TRBJ1-5; no reliable D call. CDR3 loop: CASSLGAGNQPQHF. DNA of the CDR3: TGTGCCAGCAGCTTAGGGGCGGGGAACCAGCCCCAGCATTTT. Full variable domain (remainder filled in from reference TRBV7-9 and TRBJ1-5): DTGVSQNPRHKITKRGQNVTFRCDPISEHNRLYWYRQTLGQGPEFLTYFQNEAQLEKSRLLSDRFSAERPKGSFSTLEIQRTEQGDSAMYLCASSLGAGNQPQHFGDGTRLSIL.